These 6 T cell receptor beta chains share one sample of origin, sequenced in a study of a mutant IDH1 vaccine in newly diagnosed glioma listed by TCRdb under 2021. The protocol used for the library was the immunoSEQ multiplex PCR assay. Held by TCRdb, this immuneACCESS table contains in-frame sequences only and omits some clones. Under half of the omission traces to an unresolved V gene where checked; the cause of the rest is unknown. This sample is represented by tens of thousands of clones; less than 85% of them were singletons. Approximately 3.3% of the sample lies in the top ten. The antigens of these receptors remain unknown. The time point label on this specimen signifies: week 5, during vaccination. A 20-mer mutant IDH1 peptide at 300 micrograms in Montanide made up each vaccine dose, which was injected subcutaneously together with topical imiquimod. The sequences come from PBMCs, collected from a glioma patient whose treatment included an IDH1 peptide vaccine. The source is a woman younger than 30 with glioma. Some clones in this sample may be carry-over from other donors' samples.

The chain is built from TRBV15 and TRBJ1-2, with D possibly being TRBD1 (5 bases). The CDR3 is 14 amino acids. Trimming pared 5 bases from V and 8 bases from J, leaving 18 bases between. Germline lookup yields CDR1 LNHNV and CDR2 YYDKDF (reference sequence). The CDR3 region is CATSGGGDLEGYTF. DNA for the CDR3: TGTGCCACCAGCGGCGGAGGGGACTTAGAGGGCTACACCTTC.

This clone has just a few counts. The chain employs TRBV7-2 and TRBJ2-5; D is uncertain. V was clipped by 1 base and J by 5 bases, with 8 bases between them. The CDR3 extends over 13 amino acids. From germline, CDR1 is SGHTA and CDR2 FQGNSA. Written as DNA, the CDR3 is TGTGCCAGCAGCTTAGGTCGCAAGGAGACCCAGTACTTC. This translates into CASSLGRKETQYF.

V gene TRBV6-4 combines with J gene TRBJ2-3, with 7 bases that match TRBD2. Trimming at V came to 3 bases and at J to 4 bases, leaving 7 bases not matched to a gene. This CDR3 comprises 15 residues. Germline V lookup: CDR1 MRHNA, CDR2 SNTAGT. CDR3 amino acids: CASSEFGGSSDTQYF. The CDR3 region has the DNA TGTGCCAGCAGTGAATTTGGCGGGAGCTCAGATACGCAGTATTTT.

The chain joins TRBV25-1 to TRBJ1-5, with D possibly matching TRBD1 (5 bases). The germline CDR1 and CDR2 sequences are MGHDK and SYGVNS. The ends were cut back, 2 bases at V and 7 bases at J, with 9 bases in the middle. This CDR3 spans 13 amino acids. This chain's CDR3 is CASSERGWQPQHF. CDR3 bases: TGTGCCAGCAGTGAAAGGGGCTGGCAGCCCCAGCATTTT.

J is TRBJ2-3 and V is TRBV6-4; 8 positions agree with TRBD2. Germline lookup yields CDR1 MRHNA and CDR2 SNTAGT. This CDR3 has 13 amino acids. V shed 3 bases, J shed 4 bases, and the junction held 0 bases outside the gene matches. The CDR3 here is CASSEAGADTQYF. CDR3 bases: TGTGCCAGCAGTGAAGCGGGAGCAGATACGCAGTATTTT.

This chain connects TRBV19 to TRBJ2-5, with TRBD2 identical over 11 bases. The V and J ends lost 4 bases and 4 bases, in that order; junction bases with no gene match: 11. This CDR3 is built from 17 residues. The germline CDR1 and CDR2 sequences are LNHDA and SQIVND (reference sequence). The CDR3 loop is CASSTPPSGTSGETQYF. The DNA of the CDR3 is TGTGCCAGTAGTACACCTCCCTCCGGGACTAGCGGAGAGACCCAGTACTTC.